This TCR beta chain was obtained from a study of somatic mutations in cytotoxic T cells in rheumatoid arthritis. Study details: The researchers flow-sorted some T-cell populations stained with V beta antibodies and got nearly 100% purity, and these included V beta1+ cells sequenced for TCRB.

This clone has a handful of counts. The antigen remains unidentified. Blood donors served as healthy controls; their median age was roughly 50 years (range about 20-70), and 55% were female. Overall study findings and caveats: A largest CD8+ clone above 20% of CD8+ cells occurred in about an eighth of the roughly 60 patients. For patients with rheumatoid arthritis, CD8+ clonality went up with age, while healthy controls showed no such change.

The CDR3 covers 14 residues. CDR1 SGHTA and CDR2 FQGNSA come from the germline V gene. The V end was cut by 5 bases, the J end by 6 bases, with 14 bases between. TCRdb keeps only in-frame clones here, not all; method: immunoSEQ multiplex PCR. The table lists roughly 25,000 clones, roughly four fifths of them singletons, with roughly a tenth in the top ten. This clonotype was sampled from a young woman in good health. Sequencing was done on a sample of CD8+ T cells sorted from blood. The chain employs TRBV7-2 and TRBJ2-1; no definite D call. CDR3: CASSLATEINEQFF. The CDR3 nucleotides read TGTGCCAGCAGCCTGGCCACCGAAATCAATGAGCAGTTCTTC.